This passage covers 24 T cell receptor beta chains from one sample sequenced in a study of blood T cell repertoires in COVID-19. Method: immunoSEQ multiplex PCR; TCRdb's copy keeps in-frame clones and lacks some. Of fewer than 250,000 clones in the sample, about 88% are singletons; the top ten hold 3.2%. The sequenced sample consisted of PBMCs or T cells enriched from blood (not recorded which). The receptors derive from a woman aged 25-40 years who had recovered from COVID-19.

This clone has just a few counts. The gene calls are TRBV10-3 and TRBJ1-3, with TRBD1 matching over 10 bases. This CDR3 is built from 16 residues. J gave up 0 bases and V 6 bases, and 5 bases lay outside the gene matches. Germline assignment: CDR1 ENHRY and CDR2 SYGVKD. The CDR3 sequence is CAIRGQGPLSGNTIYF. The DNA of the CDR3 is TGTGCCATCAGGGGACAGGGGCCACTCTCTGGAAACACCATATATTTT.

This clone has a single count. The chain is built from TRBV29-1 and TRBJ2-5, with 12 bases matching TRBD2. This CDR3 region has 15 residues. The V segment lost 6 bases and the J segment 9 bases; nucleotides outside the gene matches: 14. The germline V gene has CDR1 SQVTM and CDR2 ANQGSEA. CDR3 protein: CSVGPRTSGAGAQYF. The CDR3 DNA is TGCAGCGTGGGGCCTAGGACTAGCGGGGCCGGGGCCCAGTACTTC.

The chain combines TRBV5-4 with TRBJ2-2, with 9 bases matching TRBD2. Germline CDR1 reads SGHNT; CDR2 reads YYREEE (reference sequence). CDR3 length equals 16 residues. With 2 bases clipped from V and 2 bases from J, the junction kept 4 bases outside the gene matches. The CDR3 protein is CASSFSGGQNTGELFF. For the CDR3, the DNA is TGTGCCAGCAGCTTTAGCGGGGGCCAAAACACCGGGGAGCTGTTTTTT.

This clone occurred a few times. This chain joins TRBV19 and TRBJ2-3; 12 nucleotides align to TRBD2. Germline assignment: CDR1 LNHDA and CDR2 SQIVND (reference sequence). The CDR3 has 17 residues. With V trimmed by 3 bases and J by 2 bases, 6 bases remained unmatched. In DNA form, the CDR3 reads TGTGCCAGTAGTATCCCGGCTAGCGGGAGGGACACAGATACGCAGTATTTT. Its protein product is CASSIPASGRDTDTQYF.

The rearrangement uses TRBV9 and TRBJ2-4; D remains ambiguous. Germline V gene sequence: CDR1 SGDLS, CDR2 YYNGEE. The CDR3 is 13 amino acids. DNA for the CDR3: TGTGCTAGGAGCCTTTTAGCCAAAAACATTCAGTACTTC. As protein: CARSLLAKNIQYF.

This chain connects TRBV14 to TRBJ1-5, with D maybe TRBD1 (6 bases). Germline V CDR1 and CDR2: SGHDN, FVKESK. This CDR3 comprises 20 residues. Trimming removed 1 base from V and 0 bases from J, with 22 bases in between. The CDR3 DNA sequence: TGTGCCAGCAGCCAAGCAATACCCGCCACAGGGCACTTTAGCAATCAGCCCCAGCATTTT. It is translated as CASSQAIPATGHFSNQPQHF.

The genes are TRBV27 and TRBJ1-4, with D tentatively TRBD1 (5 bases). This CDR3 has 16 amino acids. The V end was cut by 3 bases, the J end by 5 bases, with 16 bases between. Germline V lookup: CDR1 MNHEY, CDR2 SMNVEV (reference sequence). The CDR3 spells CASSLYDSGRNEKLFF. In DNA form, the CDR3 reads TGTGCCAGCAGTTTGTACGACAGCGGGCGGAATGAAAAACTGTTTTTT.

J is TRBJ2-7 and V is TRBV19; the match to TRBD1 covers 10 bases. Per the germline V gene, CDR1 is LNHDA and CDR2 is SQIVND (reference sequence). V lost 4 bases and J lost 5; bases outside the gene matches: 5. CDR3 length: 14 residues. The CDR3 nucleotides are TGTGCCAGTAGTACCCGACAGGGGGCCGACGAGCAGTACTTC. Translating gives CASSTRQGADEQYF.

The rearrangement uses TRBV5-5 and TRBJ2-5; D is possibly TRBD2 (5 bases). Deletions cut 0 bases from V and 2 bases from J, with 14 bases between. Germline CDR1 reads SGHKS; CDR2 reads YYEKEE (reference sequence). There are 16 residues in the CDR3. This chain's CDR3 is CASSLGSGDNQETQYF. In DNA, the CDR3 is TGTGCCAGCAGCTTGGGGAGCGGCGACAATCAAGAGACCCAGTACTTC.

V and J are TRBV3-1 (or the pseudogene TRBV3-2) and TRBJ1-2; TRBD1 matches 9 bases. The CDR3 length is 14 residues. V trimming: 5 bases; J trimming: 7 bases; junction bases outside the gene matches: 8. Per germline, CDR1 LGHDT and CDR2 YNNKEL (reference sequence). For the CDR3, the DNA is TGTGCCAGCAGCAGACAGGGGGGTTCACCTGGCTACACCTTC. Protein product: CASSRQGGSPGYTF.

The rearrangement links TRBV5-4 to TRBJ2-1; TRBD2 aligns across 10 bases. The junction had 9 bases not matched to a gene; V was cut back by 4 bases and J by 5 bases. Germline V gene lookup returns CDR1 SGHNT and CDR2 YYREEE (reference sequence). This CDR3 comprises 16 residues. DNA for the CDR3: TGTGCCAGCAGCCTATCAGTAGCGGGGGGAAACAATGAGCAGTTCTTC. Translating gives CASSLSVAGGNNEQFF.

This clone was recorded a few times. This chain links TRBV7-6 with TRBJ2-5; TRBD2 agrees at 9 bases. Germline trimming cut 2 bases from V and 5 bases from J; bases unmatched to any gene: 9. Per the germline V gene, CDR1 is SGHVS and CDR2 is FNYEAQ. This CDR3 is 16 amino acids long. CDR3 sequence reads: CASSLFGSGSLETQYF. CDR3 coding DNA: TGTGCCAGCAGCTTATTCGGTAGCGGGAGTCTGGAGACCCAGTACTTC.

The chain couples TRBV7-6 to TRBJ2-5; a possible D gene is TRBD2 (6 bases). Germline CDR1 is SGHVS and CDR2 is FNYEAQ. V was pared by 1 base and J by 4 bases, with 10 bases between. The CDR3 is 14 amino acids. CDR3 region: CASSLVGGGETQYF. The CDR3 bases are TGTGCCAGCAGCTTAGTCGGGGGTGGAGAGACCCAGTACTTC.

This chain joins TRBV7-2 and TRBJ1-1; 7 bases map to TRBD1. Germline CDR1 SGHTA, CDR2 FQGNSA. V lost 3 bases and J lost 5; bases outside the gene matches: 12. CDR3 size: 16 residues. The CDR3 DNA reads TGTGCCAGCAGCTTTCGTCGTTCCAGGGGGTATACTGAAGCTTTCTTT. Amino acid sequence: CASSFRRSRGYTEAFF.

The rearrangement links TRBV14 to TRBJ1-3; D gene unclear. The V end lost 4 bases, the J end lost 0 bases, and 13 bases lay between the germline ends. The V gene's germline CDR1 is SGHDN and CDR2 FVKESK. The CDR3 covers 16 residues. The CDR3 here is CASSPLGRSSGNTIYF. The CDR3 bases are TGTGCCAGCAGCCCCCTAGGGAGGAGCTCTGGAAACACCATATATTTT.

The rearrangement joins TRBV11-3 to TRBJ1-1; tentative D call: TRBD1 (5 bases). V was cut by 0 bases and J by 8 bases, with 10 bases left in between. The CDR3 is 13 residues long. In germline, CDR1 is SGHNT, CDR2 YENEEA. For the CDR3, the DNA is TGTGCCAGCAGCTTAGATTCCCAGGGAGAAGCTTTCTTT. It yields the protein CASSLDSQGEAFF. Full variable domain (missing parts from reference TRBV11-3 and TRBJ1-1): EAGVVQSPRYKIIEKKQPVAFWCNPISGHNTLYWYLQNLGQGPELLIRYENEEAVDDSQLPKDRFSAERLKGVDSTLKIQPAELGDSAVYLCASSLDSQGEAFFGQGTRLTVV.

The CDR3 protein is CASSSPLFGNTIYF. The CDR3 DNA sequence: TGTGCCAGCAGTTCCCCACTCTTCGGAAACACCATATATTTT. V usage is TRBV28 and J usage is TRBJ1-3; no clear D gene. The germline gives CDR1 MDHEN, CDR2 SYDVKM. The CDR3 spans 14 residues. The ends were cut back, 4 bases at V and 4 bases at J, with 11 bases in the middle.

The chain is built from TRBV11-2 and TRBJ1-2; D is unresolved. Germline assignment: CDR1 SGHAT and CDR2 FQNNGV. The V end was cut by 8 bases, the J end by 6 bases, with 13 bases between. The CDR3 is 12 amino acids. CDR3 protein: CASRLLSDGYTF. The CDR3 DNA follows: TGTGCCAGCCGCCTCCTGTCAGATGGCTACACCTTC. Full variable domain (missing parts from reference TRBV11-2 and TRBJ1-2): EAGVAQSPRYKIIEKRQSVAFWCNPISGHATLYWYQQILGQGPKLLIQFQNNGVVDDSQLPKDRFSAERLKGVDSTLKIQPAKLEDSAVYLCASRLLSDGYTFGSGTRLTVV.

This chain connects TRBV10-3 to TRBJ1-1; D is uncertain. The germline gives CDR1 ENHRY, CDR2 SYGVKD. The CDR3 loop spans 16 amino acids. V was shortened by 1 base and J by 3 bases, with 15 bases between the two germline ends. The CDR3 coding sequence is TGTGCCATCAGTGAGTGGATGGGGAGCGGGGACACTGAAGCTTTCTTT. It translates to CAISEWMGSGDTEAFF.

This rearrangement joins TRBV6-5 to TRBJ2-5; D ambiguous. V dropped 6 bases and J dropped 4 bases, with 6 bases sitting between them. The CDR3 has 11 amino acids. Germline values: CDR1 MNHEY, CDR2 SVGAGI. DNA for the CDR3: TGTGCCAGCAGCCACGGAGAGACCCAGTACTTC. It specifies CASSHGETQYF.

The J gene is TRBJ1-6, the V gene TRBV21-1; the table's D gene call, TRBD1, was not cross checked with the DNA. TRBV21-1 constitutes a pseudogene. The CDR3 length is 18 residues. CDR3 region: CASSKAPGRISYNSPLHF. CDR3 bases: TGTGCCAGCAGCAAAGCCCCAGGGCGAATCTCCTATAATTCACCCCTCCACTTT.

The chain links TRBV28 to TRBJ2-3; 7 bases line up with TRBD2. This CDR3 contains 15 residues. The germline V gene encodes CDR1 MDHEN and CDR2 SYDVKM. V lost 5 bases to trimming and J lost 2 bases; unmatched junction nucleotides: 7. As DNA, the CDR3 is TGTGCCAGCAGTATCCCTAGCGGCCACACAGATACGCAGTATTTT. Amino acid sequence: CASSIPSGHTDTQYF.

This clone was found once. The V gene is TRBV10-3, the J gene TRBJ2-2; a possible D gene is TRBD2 (6 bases). The CDR3 extends over 14 amino acids. From germline, CDR1 is ENHRY and CDR2 SYGVKD. The V end lost 11 bases, the J end lost 1 base, and 14 bases lay between the germline ends. CDR3 nucleotide sequence: TGTGCCGTCCGCCAGGGAGGGAACACCGGGGAGCTGTTTTTT. It translates to CAVRQGGNTGELFF.

V and J are TRBV13 and TRBJ2-3; no reliable D call. CDR3 length equals 15 residues. The V end was cut by 1 base, the J end by 1 base, with 9 bases between. Germline V gene sequence: CDR1 PRHDT, CDR2 FYEKMQ (reference sequence). In DNA form, the CDR3 reads TGTGCCAGCAGCTTAGTAGTCGAGGGCACAGATACGCAGTATTTT. Its protein product is CASSLVVEGTDTQYF.